This T cell receptor beta chain came from a study of cytomegalovirus exposure and HLA in healthy donors. Study outcomes and limitations: CMV serostatus was the only recorded immune exposure for donors.

V lost 1 base, J lost 4 bases, and 5 bases stayed unmatched. Germline V gene data show CDR1 as SGHRS and CDR2 as YFSETQ. There are 15 residues in the CDR3. The PCR ran on 60 Vbeta and 13 Jbeta primers. Sequencing was performed with immunoSEQ multiplex PCR; in TCRdb, only in-frame clones are kept and a portion is missing. Its table records under 50,000 clones. As concerns this clone: The antigen remains undetermined.

This chain joins TRBV5-1 and TRBJ2-5, with TRBD1 matching 9 bases. The material sequenced was PBMCs. The sequence derives from a male donor in good health and CMV-seronegative. Here the CDR3 DNA reads TGCGCCAGCAGCTTGAGGACAGGGGCCGGAGAGACCCAGTACTTC. Its translation is CASSLRTGAGETQYF.